The clone carrying this T cell receptor beta chain came up once. This sample is part of a study of blood T cell repertoires in COVID-19. Study summary: Sites across the United States, Italy and Spain contributed samples from acute and convalescent COVID-19.

Germline V CDR1 and CDR2: SGHRS, YFSETQ. V was shortened by 2 bases and J by 6 bases, with 18 bases between the two germline ends. CDR3 size: 15 residues. Per the original data handling: Estimation of nucleated cell counts was performed using reference gene primer amplification. The table came from immunoSEQ multiplex PCR; TCRdb's copy has only in-frame clones and leaves some out. V and J calls and clone size are copied from that table; D and trimming were computed from the DNA. The sample shows hundreds of thousands of clones, roughly 80% of them seen only once. The sequence came from a woman at least 80 years old with acute or convalescent COVID-19. The sample consisted of peripheral blood. The J gene is TRBJ2-7, the V gene TRBV5-1; D possibly corresponds to TRBD2 (6 bases). The CDR3 spells CASSFGRLDIGEQYF. The CDR3 nucleotides read TGCGCCAGCAGCTTTGGGCGACTAGACATAGGCGAGCAGTACTTC.